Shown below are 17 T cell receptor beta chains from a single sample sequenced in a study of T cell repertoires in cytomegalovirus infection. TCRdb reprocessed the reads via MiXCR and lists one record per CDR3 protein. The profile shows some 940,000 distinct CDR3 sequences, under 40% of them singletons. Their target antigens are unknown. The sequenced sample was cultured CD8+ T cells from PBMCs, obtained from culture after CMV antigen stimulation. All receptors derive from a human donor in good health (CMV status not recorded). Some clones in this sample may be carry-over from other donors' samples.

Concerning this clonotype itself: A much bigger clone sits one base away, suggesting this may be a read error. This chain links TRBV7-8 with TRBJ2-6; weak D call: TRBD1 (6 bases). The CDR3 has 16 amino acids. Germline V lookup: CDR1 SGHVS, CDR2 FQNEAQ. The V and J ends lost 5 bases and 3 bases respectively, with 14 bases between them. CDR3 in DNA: TGTGCCAGCAGCAGGCCACAGGGCGTTGGGGCCAACGTCCTGACTTTC. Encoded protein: CASSRPQGVGANVLTF.

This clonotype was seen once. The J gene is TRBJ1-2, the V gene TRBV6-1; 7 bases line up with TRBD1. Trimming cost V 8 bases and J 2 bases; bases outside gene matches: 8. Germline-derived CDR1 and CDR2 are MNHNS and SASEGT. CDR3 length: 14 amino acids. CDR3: CASGNRGLNYGYTF. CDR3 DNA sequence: TGTGCCAGCGGAAACAGGGGCCTCAACTATGGCTACACCTTC.

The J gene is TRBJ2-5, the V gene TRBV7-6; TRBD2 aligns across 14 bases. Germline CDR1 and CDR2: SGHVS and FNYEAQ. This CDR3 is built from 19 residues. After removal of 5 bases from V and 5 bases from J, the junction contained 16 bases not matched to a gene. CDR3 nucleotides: TGTGCCAGCAGCCCCCCGGCGGGACTAGCGGGGGACCTTCGGGAGACCCAGTACTTC. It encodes CASSPPAGLAGDLRETQYF.

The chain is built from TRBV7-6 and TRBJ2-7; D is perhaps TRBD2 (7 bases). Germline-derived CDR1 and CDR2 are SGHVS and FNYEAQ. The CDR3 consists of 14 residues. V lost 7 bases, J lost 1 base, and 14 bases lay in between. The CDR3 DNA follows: TGTGCCAGCACCCCGGGGGGCCTATCCTACGAGCAGTACTTC. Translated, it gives CASTPGGLSYEQYF.

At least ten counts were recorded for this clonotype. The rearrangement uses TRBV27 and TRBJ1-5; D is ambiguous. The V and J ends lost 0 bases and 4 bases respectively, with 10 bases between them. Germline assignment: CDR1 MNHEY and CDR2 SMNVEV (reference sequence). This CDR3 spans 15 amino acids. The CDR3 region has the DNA TGTGCCAGCAGTTTATCGGCGGCTCGGAATCAGCCCCAGCATTTT. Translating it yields CASSLSAARNQPQHF.

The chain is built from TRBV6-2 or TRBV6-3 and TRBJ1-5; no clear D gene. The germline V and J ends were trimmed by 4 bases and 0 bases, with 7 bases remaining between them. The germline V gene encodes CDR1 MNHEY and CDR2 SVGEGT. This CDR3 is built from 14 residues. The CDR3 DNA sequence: TGTGCCAGCAGTTCAGACGCTAGCAATCAGCCCCAGCATTTT. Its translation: CASSSDASNQPQHF.

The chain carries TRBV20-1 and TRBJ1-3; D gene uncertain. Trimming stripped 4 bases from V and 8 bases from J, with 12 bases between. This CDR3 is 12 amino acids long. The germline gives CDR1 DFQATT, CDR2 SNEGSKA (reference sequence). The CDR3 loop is CSAKGRWDTIYF. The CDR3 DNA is TGCAGTGCTAAAGGCCGCTGGGACACCATATATTTT.

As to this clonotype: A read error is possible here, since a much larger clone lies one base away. DNA for the CDR3: TGTGCCAGCAGGGGGACGAACACCGGGAAGCTGTTTTTT. Translated, it gives CASRGTNTGKLFF. This chain links TRBV7-6 with TRBJ2-2; D possibly matches TRBD1 or TRBD2 (5 bases each). Germline V gives CDR1 SGHVS, CDR2 FNYEAQ. The CDR3 sequence is 13 residues long.

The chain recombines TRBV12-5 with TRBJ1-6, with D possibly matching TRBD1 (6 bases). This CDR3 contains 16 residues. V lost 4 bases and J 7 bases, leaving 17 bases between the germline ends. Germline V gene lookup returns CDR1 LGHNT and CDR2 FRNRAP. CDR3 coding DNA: TGTGCTAGTGGTTGGGTAACCGGGACAAAGAATTCACCCCTCCACTTT. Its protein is CASGWVTGTKNSPLHF.

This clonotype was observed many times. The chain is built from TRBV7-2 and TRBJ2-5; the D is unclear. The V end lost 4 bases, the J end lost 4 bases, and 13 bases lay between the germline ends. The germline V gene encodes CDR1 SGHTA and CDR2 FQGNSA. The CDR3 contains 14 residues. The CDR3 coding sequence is TGTGCCAGCAGCTCCCCGATGGTTCCAGAGACCCAGTACTTC. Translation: CASSSPMVPETQYF.

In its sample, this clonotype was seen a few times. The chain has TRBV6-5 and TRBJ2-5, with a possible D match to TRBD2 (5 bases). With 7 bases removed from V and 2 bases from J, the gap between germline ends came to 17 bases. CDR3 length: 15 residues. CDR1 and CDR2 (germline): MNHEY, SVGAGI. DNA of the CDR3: TGTGCCAGCATCAAAGAGGTCGGGAATCAAGAGACCCAGTACTTC. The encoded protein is CASIKEVGNQETQYF.

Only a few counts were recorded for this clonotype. In nucleotides, the CDR3 is TGTGCCAGCAGTTTACAGGCTAGCCTTACCACCGGGGAGCTGTTTTTT. This sequence encodes CASSLQASLTTGELFF. The rearrangement joins TRBV27 to TRBJ2-2; D may be TRBD2 (5 bases). Germline CDR1 MNHEY, CDR2 SMNVEV (reference sequence). V was clipped by 2 bases and J by 4 bases, with 14 bases between them. CDR3 size: 16 residues.

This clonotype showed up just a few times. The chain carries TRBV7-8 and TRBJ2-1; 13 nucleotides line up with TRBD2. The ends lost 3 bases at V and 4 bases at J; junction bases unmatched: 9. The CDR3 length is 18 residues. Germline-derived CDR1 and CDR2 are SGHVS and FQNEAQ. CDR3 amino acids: CASSFGTSGVPGYNEQFF. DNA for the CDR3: TGTGCCAGCAGCTTCGGGACTAGCGGGGTCCCAGGGTACAATGAGCAGTTCTTC. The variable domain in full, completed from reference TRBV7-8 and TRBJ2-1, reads GAGVSQSPRYKVAKRGQDVALRCDPISGHVSLFWYQQALGQGPEFLTYFQNEAQLDKSGLPSDRFFAERPEGSVSTLKIQRTQQEDSAVYLCASSFGTSGVPGYNEQFFGPGTRLTVL.

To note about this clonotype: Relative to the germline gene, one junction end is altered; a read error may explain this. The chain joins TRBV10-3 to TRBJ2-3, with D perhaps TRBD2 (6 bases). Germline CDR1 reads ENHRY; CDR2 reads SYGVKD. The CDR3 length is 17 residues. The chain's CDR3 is CTISESWLATSTDTQYF. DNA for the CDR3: TGTACCATCAGTGAGTCCTGGCTAGCGACTAGCACAGATACGCAGTATTTT.

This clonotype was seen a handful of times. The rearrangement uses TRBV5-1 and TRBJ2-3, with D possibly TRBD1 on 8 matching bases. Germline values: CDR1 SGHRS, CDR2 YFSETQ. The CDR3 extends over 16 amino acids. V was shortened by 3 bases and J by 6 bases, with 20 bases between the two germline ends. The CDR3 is CASSSTTGGVLDTQYF. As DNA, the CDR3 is TGCGCCAGCAGCTCTACTACAGGGGGGGTGCTGGATACGCAGTATTTT.

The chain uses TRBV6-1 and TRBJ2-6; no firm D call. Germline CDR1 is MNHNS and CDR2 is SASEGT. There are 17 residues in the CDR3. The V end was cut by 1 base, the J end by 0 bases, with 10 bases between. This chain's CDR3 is CASSEGVVLSGANVLTF. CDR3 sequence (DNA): TGTGCCAGCAGTGAAGGGGTAGTCCTCTCTGGGGCCAACGTCCTGACTTTC.

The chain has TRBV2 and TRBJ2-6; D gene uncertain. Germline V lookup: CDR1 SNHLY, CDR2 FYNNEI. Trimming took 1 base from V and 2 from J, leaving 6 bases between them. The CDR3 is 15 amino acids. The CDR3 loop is CASSEVGAGANVLTF. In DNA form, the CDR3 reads TGTGCCAGCAGTGAAGTTGGGGCTGGGGCCAACGTCCTGACTTTC.